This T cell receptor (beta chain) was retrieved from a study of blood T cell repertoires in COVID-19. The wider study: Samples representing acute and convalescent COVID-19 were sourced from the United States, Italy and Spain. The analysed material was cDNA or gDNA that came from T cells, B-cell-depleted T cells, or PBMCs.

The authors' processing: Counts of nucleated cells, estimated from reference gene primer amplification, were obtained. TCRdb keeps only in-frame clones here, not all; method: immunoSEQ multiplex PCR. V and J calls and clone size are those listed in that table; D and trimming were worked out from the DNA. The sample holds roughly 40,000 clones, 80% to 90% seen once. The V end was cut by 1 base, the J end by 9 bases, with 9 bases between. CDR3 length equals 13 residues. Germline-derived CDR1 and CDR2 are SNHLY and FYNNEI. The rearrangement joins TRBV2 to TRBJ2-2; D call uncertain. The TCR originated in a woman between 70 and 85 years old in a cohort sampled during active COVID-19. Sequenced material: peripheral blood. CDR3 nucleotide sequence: TGTGCCAGCAGTGAAGGGTGGGCGCGGGAGCTGTTTTTT. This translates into CASSEGWARELFF.